Sequencing of this TCR beta chain was carried out in a study of cytomegalovirus exposure and HLA in healthy donors. Whole-study context: The study's early data release held 80 million to 95 million unique TCRs from HLA-typed donors.

The ends lost 6 bases at V and 0 bases at J; junction bases unmatched: 5. The germline CDR1 and CDR2 sequences are MNHNS and SASEGT. This CDR3 spans 14 amino acids. This clone was observed a few times. The PCR ran on 60 Vbeta and 13 Jbeta primers. Clones were sequenced by immunoSEQ multiplex PCR, and TCRdb holds only the in-frame ones, with some missing. The data show 95,000 to 100,000 clones, with 65% to 80% seen just once and about 9.4% held by the top ten. The receptor's source is a man aged 45-65 years in good health and CMV-seronegative. J is TRBJ2-7 and V is TRBV6-1; 7 bases are a match to TRBD2. The specimen sequenced was PBMCs. In nucleotides, the CDR3 is TGTGCCAGCAGAAGCGGGGCGAGCTCCTACGAGCAGTACTTC. Protein product: CASRSGASSYEQYF.